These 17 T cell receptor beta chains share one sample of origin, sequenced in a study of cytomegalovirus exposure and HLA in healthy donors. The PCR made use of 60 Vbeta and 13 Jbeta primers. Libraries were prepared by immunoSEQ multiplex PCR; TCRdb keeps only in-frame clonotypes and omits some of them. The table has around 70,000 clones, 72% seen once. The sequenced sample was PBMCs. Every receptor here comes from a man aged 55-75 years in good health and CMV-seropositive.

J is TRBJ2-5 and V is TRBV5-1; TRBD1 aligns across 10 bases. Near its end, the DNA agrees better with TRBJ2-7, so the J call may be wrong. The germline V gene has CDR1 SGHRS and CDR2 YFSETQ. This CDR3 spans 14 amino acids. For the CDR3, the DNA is TGCGCCAGCAGCCGGGGGACAGGGGACTACGAGCAGTACTTC. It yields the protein CASSRGTGDYEQYF.

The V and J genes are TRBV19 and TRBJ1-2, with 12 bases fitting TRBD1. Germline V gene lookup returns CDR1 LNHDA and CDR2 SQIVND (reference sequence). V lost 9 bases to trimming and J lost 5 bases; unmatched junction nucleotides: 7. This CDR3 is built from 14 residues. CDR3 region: CASKGQGAPYGYTF. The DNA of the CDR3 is TGTGCCAGCAAGGGACAGGGGGCACCTTATGGCTACACCTTC.

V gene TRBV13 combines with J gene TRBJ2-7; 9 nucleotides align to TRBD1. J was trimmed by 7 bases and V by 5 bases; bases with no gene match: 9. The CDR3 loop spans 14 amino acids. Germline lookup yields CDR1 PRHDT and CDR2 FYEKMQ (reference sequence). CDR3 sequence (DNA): TGTGCCAGCAGCCCTCGGGACAGGGCTGGGGAGCAGTACTTC. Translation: CASSPRDRAGEQYF.

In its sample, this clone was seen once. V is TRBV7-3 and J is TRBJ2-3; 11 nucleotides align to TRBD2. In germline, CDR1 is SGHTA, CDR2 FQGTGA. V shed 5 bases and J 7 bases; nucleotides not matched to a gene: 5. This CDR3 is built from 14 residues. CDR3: CASSQLAGENTQYF. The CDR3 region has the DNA TGTGCCAGCAGCCAACTAGCGGGAGAGAATACGCAGTATTTT.

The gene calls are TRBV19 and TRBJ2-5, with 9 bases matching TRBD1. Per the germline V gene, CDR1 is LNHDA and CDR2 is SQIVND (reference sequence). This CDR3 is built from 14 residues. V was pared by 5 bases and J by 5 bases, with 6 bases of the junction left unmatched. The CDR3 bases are TGTGCCAGTAGTGGGGGGGACAGGGCTGAGACCCAGTACTTC. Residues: CASSGGDRAETQYF.

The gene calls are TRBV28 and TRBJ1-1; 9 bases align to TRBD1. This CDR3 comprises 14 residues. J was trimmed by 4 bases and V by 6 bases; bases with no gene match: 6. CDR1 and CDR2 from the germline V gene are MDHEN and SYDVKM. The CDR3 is CASSWGQGITEAFF. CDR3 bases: TGTGCCAGCAGCTGGGGACAGGGAATCACTGAAGCTTTCTTT.

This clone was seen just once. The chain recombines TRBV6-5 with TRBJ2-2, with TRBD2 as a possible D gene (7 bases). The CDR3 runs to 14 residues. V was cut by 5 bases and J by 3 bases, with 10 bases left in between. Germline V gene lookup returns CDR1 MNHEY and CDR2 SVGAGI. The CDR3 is CASSPGGYTGELFF. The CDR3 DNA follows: TGTGCCAGCAGTCCGGGGGGCTACACCGGGGAGCTGTTTTTT.

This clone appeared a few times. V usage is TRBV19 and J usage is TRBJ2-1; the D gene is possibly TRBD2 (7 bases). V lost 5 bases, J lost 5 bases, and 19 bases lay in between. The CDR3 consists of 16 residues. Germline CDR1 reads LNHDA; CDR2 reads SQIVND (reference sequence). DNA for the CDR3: TGTGCCAGTAGTCTGGGGGCGGGGGATGTTAACAATGAGCAGTTCTTC. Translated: CASSLGAGDVNNEQFF.

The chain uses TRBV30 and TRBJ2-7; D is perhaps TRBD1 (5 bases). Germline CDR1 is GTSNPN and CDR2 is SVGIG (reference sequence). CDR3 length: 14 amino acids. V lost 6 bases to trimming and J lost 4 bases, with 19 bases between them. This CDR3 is CACIRQGPLYEQYF. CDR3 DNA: TGTGCCTGCATTCGTCAGGGCCCCTTGTACGAGCAGTACTTC.

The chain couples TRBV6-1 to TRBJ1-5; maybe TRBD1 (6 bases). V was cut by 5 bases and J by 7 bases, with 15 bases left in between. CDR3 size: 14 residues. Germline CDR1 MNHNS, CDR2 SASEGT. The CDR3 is CASSPRGRYQPQHF. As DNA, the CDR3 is TGTGCCAGCAGTCCCAGGGGTCGGTACCAGCCCCAGCATTTT.

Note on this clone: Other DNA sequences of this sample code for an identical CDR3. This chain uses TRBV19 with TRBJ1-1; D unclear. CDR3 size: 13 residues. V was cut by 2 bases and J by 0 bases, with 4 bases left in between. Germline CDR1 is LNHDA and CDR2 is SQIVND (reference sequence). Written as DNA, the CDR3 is TGTGCCAGTAGTATATCTTTGAACACTGAAGCTTTCTTT. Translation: CASSISLNTEAFF.

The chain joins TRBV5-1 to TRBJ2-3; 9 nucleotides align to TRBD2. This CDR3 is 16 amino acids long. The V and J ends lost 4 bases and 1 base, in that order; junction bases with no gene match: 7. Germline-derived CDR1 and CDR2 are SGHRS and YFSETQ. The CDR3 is CASSPGRLAGTDTQYF. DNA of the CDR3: TGCGCCAGCAGCCCCGGGCGACTAGCGGGCACAGATACGCAGTATTTT.

The CDR3 loop is CASGLTLYEQYF. The DNA of the CDR3 is TGTGCCAGTGGACTTACTCTCTACGAGCAGTACTTC. The gene calls are TRBV27 and TRBJ2-5, with D perhaps matching TRBD2 (5 bases). The tail of the sequence fits TRBJ2-7 better, so the J call may be wrong. The CDR3 has 12 residues. CDR1 and CDR2 from the germline V gene are MNHEY and SMNVEV (reference sequence).

The CDR3, as DNA: TGTGCCAGCAGCTTAGTTTGGGCGGGAGGAGATACGCAGTATTTT. Translating gives CASSLVWAGGDTQYF. J is TRBJ2-3 and V is TRBV7-2; 8 positions agree with TRBD2. Germline-derived CDR1 and CDR2 are SGHTA and FQGNSA. After removal of 1 base from V and 5 bases from J, the junction contained 5 bases not matched to a gene. The CDR3 sequence is 15 residues long.

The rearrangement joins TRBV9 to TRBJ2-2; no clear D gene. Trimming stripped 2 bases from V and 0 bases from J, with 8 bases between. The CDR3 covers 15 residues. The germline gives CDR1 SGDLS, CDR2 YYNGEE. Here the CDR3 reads CASSVKQSNTGELFF. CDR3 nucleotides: TGTGCCAGCAGCGTTAAACAGTCGAACACCGGGGAGCTGTTTTTT.

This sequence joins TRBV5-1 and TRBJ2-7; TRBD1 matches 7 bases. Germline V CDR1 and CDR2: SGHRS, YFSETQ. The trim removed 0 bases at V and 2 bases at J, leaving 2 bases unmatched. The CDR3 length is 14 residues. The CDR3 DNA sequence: TGCGCCAGCAGCTTGGTTGGACAGGCCTACGAGCAGTACTTC. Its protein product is CASSLVGQAYEQYF.

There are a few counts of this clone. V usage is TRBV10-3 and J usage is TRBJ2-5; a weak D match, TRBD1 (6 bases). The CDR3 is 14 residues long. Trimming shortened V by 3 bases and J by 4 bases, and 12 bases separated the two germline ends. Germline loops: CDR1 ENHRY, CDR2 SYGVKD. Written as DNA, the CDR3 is TGTGCCATCAGTGAAGGCCCCAGGGGAGAGACCCAGTACTTC. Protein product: CAISEGPRGETQYF.